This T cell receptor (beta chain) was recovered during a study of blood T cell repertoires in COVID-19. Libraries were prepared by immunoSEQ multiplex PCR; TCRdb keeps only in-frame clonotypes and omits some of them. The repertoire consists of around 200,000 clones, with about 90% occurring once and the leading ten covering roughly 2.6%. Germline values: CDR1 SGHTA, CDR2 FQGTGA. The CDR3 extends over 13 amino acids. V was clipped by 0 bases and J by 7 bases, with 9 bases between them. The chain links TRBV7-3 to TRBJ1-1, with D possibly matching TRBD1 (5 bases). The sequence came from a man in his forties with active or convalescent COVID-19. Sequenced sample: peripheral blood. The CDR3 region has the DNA TGTGCCAGCAGCTTAACCCTCGGGGGTGAAGCTTTCTTT. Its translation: CASSLTLGGEAFF.